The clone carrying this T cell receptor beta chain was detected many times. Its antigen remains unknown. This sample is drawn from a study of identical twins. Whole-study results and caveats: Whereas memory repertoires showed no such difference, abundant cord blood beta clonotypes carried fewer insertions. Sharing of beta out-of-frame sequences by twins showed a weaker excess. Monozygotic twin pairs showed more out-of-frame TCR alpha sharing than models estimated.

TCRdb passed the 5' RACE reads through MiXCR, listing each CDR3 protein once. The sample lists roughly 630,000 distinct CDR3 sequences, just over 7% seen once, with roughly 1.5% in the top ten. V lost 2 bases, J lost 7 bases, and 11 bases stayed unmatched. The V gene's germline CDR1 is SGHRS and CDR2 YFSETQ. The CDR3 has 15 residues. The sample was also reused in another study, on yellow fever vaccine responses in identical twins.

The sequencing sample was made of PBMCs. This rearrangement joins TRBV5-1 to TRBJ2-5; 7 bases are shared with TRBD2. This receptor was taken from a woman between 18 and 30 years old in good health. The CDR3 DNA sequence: TGCGCCAGCAGCTTTGGGGGACTACGTCATGGGACCCAGTACTTC. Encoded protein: CASSFGGLRHGTQYF.